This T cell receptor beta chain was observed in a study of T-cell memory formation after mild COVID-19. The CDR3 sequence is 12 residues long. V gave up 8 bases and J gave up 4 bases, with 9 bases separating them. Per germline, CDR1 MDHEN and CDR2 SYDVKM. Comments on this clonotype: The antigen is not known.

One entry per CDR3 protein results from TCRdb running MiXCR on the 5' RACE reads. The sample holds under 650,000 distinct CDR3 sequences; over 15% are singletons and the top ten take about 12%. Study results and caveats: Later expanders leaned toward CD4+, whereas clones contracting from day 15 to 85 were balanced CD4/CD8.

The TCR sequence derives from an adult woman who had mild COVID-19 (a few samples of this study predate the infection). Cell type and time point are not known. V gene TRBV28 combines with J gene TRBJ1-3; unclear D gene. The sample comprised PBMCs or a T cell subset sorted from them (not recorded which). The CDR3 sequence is CASCNEGNTIYF. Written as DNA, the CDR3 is TGTGCCAGCTGCAACGAAGGAAACACCATATATTTT. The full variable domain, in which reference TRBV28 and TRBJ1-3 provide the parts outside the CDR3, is DVKVTQSSRYLVKRTGEKVFLECVQDMDHENMFWYRQDPGLGLRLIYFSYDVKMKEKGDIPEGYSVSREKKERFSLILESASTNQTSMYLCASCNEGNTIYFGEGSWLTVV.